One sample yielded the 3 T cell receptor beta chains listed below, sequenced in a study of blood T cells in healthy people across ages. Combining a sample-barcoded 5' primer with a J-beta primer mix, a second PCR ran for roughly 6 to 11 cycles. One entry per CDR3 protein, called by TCRdb with MiXCR from the 5' RACE reads. The table lists about 640,000 distinct CDR3 sequences, roughly 43% of them singletons. Material for sequencing was blood. The receptors here all came from a man older than 75 in good health.

This clonotype was counted between two and nine times. J is TRBJ2-2 and V is TRBV4-2, with 7 bases identical to TRBD1. This CDR3 is 16 amino acids long. J gave up 3 bases and V 4 bases, and 8 bases lay outside the gene matches. Per germline, CDR1 LGHNA and CDR2 YNFKEQ. The CDR3 is CASSLQGRMDTGELFF. The DNA for the CDR3 is TGTGCCAGCAGCCTACAGGGGCGGATGGACACCGGGGAGCTGTTTTTT.

The chain employs TRBV20-1 and TRBJ1-5; D is perhaps TRBD1 (5 bases). The V end lost 3 bases, the J end lost 9 bases, and 15 bases lay between the germline ends. The germline CDR1 and CDR2 sequences are DFQATT and SNEGSKA (reference sequence). The CDR3 is 13 amino acids. CDR3 sequence (DNA): TGCAGTGCTAGCGGGGGGACGGGCAGGCCCCAGCATTTT. This gives the protein CSASGGTGRPQHF.

This clonotype has at least ten counts. The chain links TRBV3-1 to TRBJ2-1; D may match TRBD1 or TRBD2 (5 bases each). The germline gives CDR1 LGHDT, CDR2 YNNKEL (reference sequence). The germline V and J ends were trimmed by 1 base and 6 bases, with 13 bases remaining between them. The CDR3 runs 15 residues. DNA for the CDR3: TGTGCCAGCAGCCAAGGAACGGGACCCCTCAATGAGCAGTTCTTC. It specifies CASSQGTGPLNEQFF.